Each of the 13 T cell receptor beta chains below was sequenced from the same sample in a study of cytomegalovirus exposure and HLA in healthy donors. With 60 Vbeta and 13 Jbeta primers, the PCR was carried out. Measured with immunoSEQ multiplex PCR; TCRdb has only the in-frame clones, and not every one. The listing records about 130,000 clones. The sample was PBMCs. These receptors originate from a man between 35 and 55 years old in good health and CMV-seronegative.

The chain links TRBV5-4 to TRBJ2-7, with a possible D match to TRBD1 (6 bases). The V end was cut by 3 bases, the J end by 5 bases, with 15 bases between. The CDR3 runs 14 residues. Germline values: CDR1 SGHNT, CDR2 YYREEE (reference sequence). The CDR3 DNA follows: TGTGCCAGCAGCTCGCTCGAAGAGGGGGACGAGCAGTACTTC. It yields the protein CASSSLEEGDEQYF.

This rearrangement joins TRBV6-1 to TRBJ1-3; D gene ambiguous. Germline V gene data show CDR1 as MNHNS and CDR2 as SASEGT. CDR3 length: 14 residues. The ends were cut back, 6 bases at V and 4 bases at J, with 13 bases in the middle. CDR3 region: CASSESGDGNTIYF. For the CDR3, the DNA is TGTGCCAGCAGCGAATCGGGAGACGGAAACACCATATATTTT.

The genes are TRBV27 and TRBJ2-5; 14 nucleotides align to TRBD2. The CDR3 covers 16 residues. Germline CDR1 MNHEY, CDR2 SMNVEV (reference sequence). V was pared by 5 bases and J by 6 bases, with 8 bases of the junction left unmatched. CDR3 DNA sequence: TGTGCCAGCAGTGACCGGTGGACTAGCGGGAGGAAGACCCAGTACTTC. As protein: CASSDRWTSGRKTQYF.

The chain joins TRBV30 to TRBJ1-3; perhaps TRBD1 as D (5 bases). Germline values: CDR1 GTSNPN, CDR2 SVGIG (reference sequence). V was pared by 5 bases and J by 3 bases, with 14 bases between. CDR3 size: 14 residues. The chain's CDR3 is CAWGPGGNGNTIYF. CDR3 sequence (DNA): TGTGCCTGGGGCCCGGGGGGGAATGGAAACACCATATATTTT.

The J gene is TRBJ2-7, the V gene TRBV19, with 8 positions matching TRBD1. Looked up from germline, CDR1 is LNHDA and CDR2 is SQIVND (reference sequence). The CDR3 sequence is 15 residues long. The J segment lost 0 bases and the V segment lost 5 bases, leaving 6 bases of the junction unmatched. The CDR3 DNA reads TGTGCCAGTAGTGTCTCTCAGGGGGCCTCCTACGAGCAGTACTTC. Its translation: CASSVSQGASYEQYF.

The chain recombines TRBV27 with TRBJ2-7; possibly TRBD1 for D (5 bases). The V and J ends lost 4 bases and 3 bases respectively, with 7 bases between them. CDR3 length equals 12 residues. CDR1 and CDR2 (germline): MNHEY, SMNVEV (reference sequence). The CDR3 DNA reads as TGTGCCAGCAGTTCTGACAGCTACGAGCAGTACTTC. Residues: CASSSDSYEQYF.

The V and J genes are TRBV5-1 and TRBJ2-7; 10 bases are shared with TRBD1. CDR3 length equals 15 residues. Germline V lookup: CDR1 SGHRS, CDR2 YFSETQ. V dropped 0 bases and J dropped 6; count of bases not matched to a gene: 6. The CDR3 protein is CASSLAWGQGSEQYF. The DNA for the CDR3 is TGCGCCAGCAGCTTGGCCTGGGGACAGGGGAGCGAGCAGTACTTC.

This chain connects TRBV7-2 to TRBJ1-1; D perhaps matches TRBD1 (5 bases). CDR3 length: 13 residues. Trimming left V 0 bases short and J 11 bases short, with 13 bases between. The germline V gene encodes CDR1 SGHTA and CDR2 FQGNSA. The CDR3 loop is CASSLAPGKDAFF. The CDR3 DNA is TGTGCCAGCAGCTTAGCGCCAGGGAAGGACGCTTTCTTT.

J is TRBJ2-1 and V is TRBV10-3, with 9 bases aligning to TRBD2. This CDR3 region has 16 residues. Germline values: CDR1 ENHRY, CDR2 SYGVKD. Trimming cost V 10 bases and J 9 bases; bases outside gene matches: 19. CDR3 amino acids: CATSDLAGSPLGEQFF. The CDR3 DNA is TGTGCCACGTCGGATCTAGCGGGGTCCCCCTTGGGTGAGCAGTTCTTC.

The V and J genes are TRBV11-3 and TRBJ2-7; 9 bases line up with TRBD2. V dropped 2 bases and J dropped 0; count of bases not matched to a gene: 5. This CDR3 comprises 16 residues. Germline loops: CDR1 SGHNT, CDR2 YENEEA. The DNA of the CDR3 is TGTGCCAGCAGCTTACTCGGCGGGAGGGCCTCCTACGAGCAGTACTTC. Translation gives CASSLLGGRASYEQYF.

The V and J genes are TRBV4-2 and TRBJ1-2, with D possibly being TRBD1 (6 bases). The CDR3 extends over 15 amino acids. V gave up 0 bases and J gave up 4 bases, with 12 bases separating them. Germline V gives CDR1 LGHNA, CDR2 YNFKEQ. CDR3 bases: TGTGCCAGCAGCCAAGATCTGGGGACACTCTATGGCTACACCTTC. This encodes CASSQDLGTLYGYTF.

V is TRBV7-9 and J is TRBJ2-1, with TRBD2 identical over 7 bases. Germline-derived CDR1 and CDR2 are SEHNR and FQNEAQ (reference sequence). The CDR3 is 11 residues long. V was pared by 1 base and J by 13 bases, with 1 base of the junction left unmatched. CDR3 in amino acids: CASSLGTRQFF. The CDR3 coding sequence is TGTGCCAGCAGCTTAGGGACTAGACAGTTCTTC.

The genes are TRBV5-4 and TRBJ1-4, with 7 bases fitting TRBD1. The CDR3 has 16 residues. CDR1 and CDR2 from the germline V gene are SGHNT and YYREEE (reference sequence). Trimming at V came to 1 base and at J to 5 bases, leaving 8 bases not matched to a gene. The CDR3 loop reads CASSLLGPGQNEKLFF. CDR3 DNA sequence: TGTGCCAGCAGCTTGCTGGGGCCGGGACAGAATGAAAAACTGTTTTTT.